These 20 T cell receptor beta chains share one sample of origin, sequenced in a study of blood T cell repertoires in COVID-19. TCRdb's copy holds only in-frame clones and misses some; the assay was immunoSEQ multiplex PCR. The sample lists roughly 360,000 clones; 81% were seen once. Sequencing used peripheral blood. The origin of the receptors is a human donor with acute or convalescent COVID-19. The donor label of this sample is uncertain.

This chain links TRBV5-1 with TRBJ1-1; 8 bases align to TRBD1. The CDR3 runs 17 residues. J was trimmed by 4 bases and V by 0 bases; bases with no gene match: 11. Germline-derived CDR1 and CDR2 are SGHRS and YFSETQ. The CDR3 bases are TGCGCCAGCAGCTTGGCCAAGGGGACAGGACTATCCACTGAAGCTTTCTTT. Encoded protein: CASSLAKGTGLSTEAFF.

The chain employs TRBV29-1 and TRBJ1-5; 7 nucleotides agree with TRBD1. V gave up 6 bases and J gave up 2 bases; unmatched junction bases: 4. The germline V gene has CDR1 SQVTM and CDR2 ANQGSEA. The CDR3 runs 13 residues. As DNA, the CDR3 is TGCAGCGTCGCCACAGGGGGCAATCAGCCCCAGCATTTT. Amino acid sequence: CSVATGGNQPQHF.

A single count supports this clone. This sequence joins TRBV2 and TRBJ2-7, with TRBD1 matching over 8 bases. Germline V gene data show CDR1 as SNHLY and CDR2 as FYNNEI. The V and J ends lost 11 bases and 6 bases, in that order; junction bases with no gene match: 15. The CDR3 has 14 amino acids. The CDR3 loop reads CAGARGQGLGEQYF. CDR3 bases: TGTGCCGGGGCCCGCGGACAGGGCCTAGGCGAGCAGTACTTC. Full variable domain (rest looked up from reference TRBV2 and TRBJ2-7): EPEVTQTPSHQVTQMGQEVILRCVPISNHLYFYWYRQILGQKVEFLVSFYNNEISEKSEIFDDQFSVERPDGSNFTLKIRSTKLEDSAMYFCAGARGQGLGEQYFGPGTRLTVT.

The rearrangement joins TRBV15 to TRBJ2-1; maybe TRBD2 (7 bases). The ends were cut back, 5 bases at V and 6 bases at J, with 14 bases in the middle. Germline CDR1 and CDR2: LNHNV and YYDKDF (reference sequence). The CDR3 consists of 14 residues. CDR3 in amino acids: CATSQWGGRNEQFF. The CDR3, as DNA: TGTGCCACCAGCCAATGGGGGGGCCGCAATGAGCAGTTCTTC.

The gene calls are TRBV3-1 (or the pseudogene TRBV3-2) and TRBJ2-1; 9 bases align to TRBD2. With 1 base clipped from V and 7 bases from J, the junction kept 5 bases outside the gene matches. Per the germline V gene, CDR1 is LGHDT and CDR2 is YNNKEL (reference sequence). The CDR3 has 15 amino acids. The CDR3 DNA sequence: TGTGCCAGCAGCCAAGTAGCGCTAGCGGGGAATGAGCAGTTCTTC. Its protein is CASSQVALAGNEQFF.

This rearrangement joins TRBV12-3 or TRBV12-4 to TRBJ2-7, with 8 bases lining up with TRBD1. This CDR3 is 12 amino acids long. J was trimmed by 5 bases and V by 8 bases; bases with no gene match: 5. As DNA, the CDR3 is TGTGCCAGCGGACAGGGAGGTGACGAGCAGTACTTC. Encoded protein: CASGQGGDEQYF.

This clone was seen a few times. V gene TRBV30 combines with J gene TRBJ1-5; no reliable D call. There are 15 residues in the CDR3. Germline CDR1 GTSNPN, CDR2 SVGIG (reference sequence). Trimming pared 2 bases from V and 6 bases from J, leaving 17 bases between. The CDR3 spells CAWSIGNQRSQPQHF. The CDR3 region has the DNA TGTGCCTGGAGTATAGGCAACCAGCGAAGTCAGCCCCAGCATTTT.

Only one count was recorded for this clone. This rearrangement joins TRBV2 to TRBJ1-6, with TRBD1 identical over 7 bases. With 6 bases clipped from V and 0 bases from J, the junction kept 8 bases outside the gene matches. The CDR3 runs 17 residues. Germline loops: CDR1 SNHLY, CDR2 FYNNEI. CDR3 region: CASRTGTALSYNSPLHF. The CDR3 DNA is TGTGCCAGCAGGACTGGGACAGCCCTCTCCTATAATTCACCCCTCCACTTT.

The gene calls are TRBV7-9 and TRBJ2-7; 9 bases align to TRBD1. Germline loops: CDR1 SEHNR, CDR2 FQNEAQ (reference sequence). The CDR3 spans 17 residues. Unmatched junction bases numbered 17, after V lost 5 bases and J lost 6 bases. The CDR3 loop is CASSPRSNRGRGAEQYF. The CDR3 bases are TGTGCCAGCAGCCCCCGGTCCAACAGGGGGCGAGGTGCCGAGCAGTACTTC.

The genes are TRBV18 and TRBJ1-4; a weak D match, TRBD1 (6 bases). Trimming removed 3 bases at V and 7 bases at J, with 15 bases between. The CDR3 has 15 amino acids. Germline V lookup: CDR1 KGHSH, CDR2 LQKENI. The CDR3 protein is CASSPRGQMSEKLFF. In DNA, the CDR3 is TGTGCCAGCTCACCTAGGGGACAAATGAGTGAAAAACTGTTTTTT.

The rearrangement uses TRBV5-4 and TRBJ1-4, with D maybe TRBD1 (6 bases). The CDR3 spans 14 residues. Germline-derived CDR1 and CDR2 are SGHNT and YYREEE (reference sequence). The V and J ends lost 0 bases and 8 bases respectively, with 11 bases between them. The CDR3 region has the DNA TGTGCCAGCAGCTTGGACAGGGTGGGGGAAAAACTGTTTTTT. This gives the protein CASSLDRVGEKLFF. The whole variable domain, filled in from reference TRBV5-4 and TRBJ1-4, reads ETGVTQSPTHLIKTRGQQVTLRCSSQSGHNTVSWYQQALGQGPQFIFQYYREEENGRGNFPPRFSGLQFPNYSSELNVNALELDDSALYLCASSLDRVGEKLFFGSGTQLSVL.

The chain couples TRBV30 to TRBJ1-1; D call uncertain. Looked up from germline, CDR1 is GTSNPN and CDR2 is SVGIG (reference sequence). The CDR3 covers 13 residues. V dropped 8 bases and J dropped 4 bases, with 17 bases sitting between them. Here the CDR3 reads CALDVGSVTEAFF. CDR3 DNA: TGTGCCCTGGACGTCGGGAGCGTCACTGAAGCTTTCTTT.

The chain is built from TRBV4-2 and TRBJ2-1; no clear D. V lost 0 bases and J 0 bases, leaving 15 bases between the germline ends. The CDR3 sequence is 18 residues long. In germline, CDR1 is LGHNA, CDR2 YNFKEQ. CDR3: CASSQDWVGLSSYNEQFF. In DNA form, the CDR3 reads TGTGCCAGCAGCCAAGATTGGGTGGGCTTGAGCTCCTACAATGAGCAGTTCTTC.

The CDR3 loop reads CASSPIGQTHGYTF. DNA for the CDR3: TGTGCCAGCAGCCCTATTGGACAGACACATGGCTACACCTTC. The gene calls are TRBV14 and TRBJ1-2, with D perhaps TRBD1 (6 bases). CDR1 SGHDN and CDR2 FVKESK come from the germline V gene. The V gene lost 4 bases and the J gene lost 6 bases, with 15 bases spanning the gap. This CDR3 is 14 amino acids long.

The chain couples TRBV3-1 (or the pseudogene TRBV3-2) to TRBJ1-5, with 8 positions matching TRBD1. With V trimmed by 4 bases and J by 6 bases, 5 bases remained unmatched. The germline V gene has CDR1 LGHDT and CDR2 YNNKEL (reference sequence). This CDR3 region has 14 residues. The DNA of the CDR3 is TGTGCCAGCAGCCTGACAGGGGCCGGTCAGCCCCAGCATTTT. Protein: CASSLTGAGQPQHF.

The genes are TRBV29-1 and TRBJ2-3; 12 nucleotides align to TRBD2. The junction had 3 bases not matched to a gene; V was cut back by 3 bases and J by 2 bases. CDR3 length: 15 residues. Germline V CDR1 and CDR2: SQVTM, ANQGSEA. The CDR3 DNA follows: TGCAGCGTTGACGGACTAGCGGGACTCACAGATACGCAGTATTTT. Its translation is CSVDGLAGLTDTQYF.

The gene calls are TRBV4-1 and TRBJ1-2, with D perhaps TRBD1 (5 bases). The CDR3 is 16 residues long. Trimming shortened V by 0 bases and J by 7 bases, and 18 bases separated the two germline ends. Per germline, CDR1 MGHRA and CDR2 YSYEKL. The chain's CDR3 is CASSQDFGRGSSGYTF. The CDR3 DNA sequence: TGCGCCAGCAGCCAAGATTTTGGGAGGGGTAGCTCTGGCTACACCTTC.

The chain links TRBV5-1 to TRBJ2-2, with D perhaps TRBD1 (5 bases). Germline-derived CDR1 and CDR2 are SGHRS and YFSETQ. The CDR3 is made up of 16 amino acids. V gave up 1 base and J gave up 0 bases, with 10 bases separating them. CDR3 nucleotides: TGCGCCAGCAGCTTGTTAAGGACAACGAACACCGGGGAGCTGTTTTTT. Amino acid sequence: CASSLLRTTNTGELFF.

The chain links TRBV9 to TRBJ2-5; possible D gene TRBD1, 8 bases. The CDR3 has 15 residues. V gave up 0 bases and J gave up 5 bases, with 14 bases separating them. Germline V gene sequence: CDR1 SGDLS, CDR2 YYNGEE. CDR3 sequence reads: CASSVAGQGGETQYF. The CDR3 DNA sequence: TGTGCCAGCAGCGTAGCCGGACAGGGAGGGGAGACCCAGTACTTC.

The V and J genes are TRBV19 and TRBJ2-3; 12 bases map to TRBD2. Germline lookup yields CDR1 LNHDA and CDR2 SQIVND (reference sequence). The CDR3 has 17 amino acids. Losses at the gene ends were 4 bases for V and 2 bases for J; bases not matched to a gene: 7. The CDR3 nucleotides read TGTGCCAGTAGTAGTCCCGGGACTAGCGGGCTCACAGATACGCAGTATTTT. Its translation: CASSSPGTSGLTDTQYF.